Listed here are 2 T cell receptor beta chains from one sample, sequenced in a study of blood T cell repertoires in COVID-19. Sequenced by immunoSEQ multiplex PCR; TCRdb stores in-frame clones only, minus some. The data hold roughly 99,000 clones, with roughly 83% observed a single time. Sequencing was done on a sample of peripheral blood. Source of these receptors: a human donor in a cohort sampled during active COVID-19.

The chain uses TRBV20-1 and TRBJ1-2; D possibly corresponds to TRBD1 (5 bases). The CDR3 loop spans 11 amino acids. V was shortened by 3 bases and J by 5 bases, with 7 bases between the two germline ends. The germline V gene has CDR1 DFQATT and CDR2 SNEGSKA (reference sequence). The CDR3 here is CSASRDYGYTF. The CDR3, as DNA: TGCAGTGCTAGCAGGGATTATGGCTACACCTTC.

CDR3 sequence: CASSMVSGAGELFF. CDR3 coding DNA: TGTGCCAGTAGTATGGTATCAGGGGCCGGGGAGCTGTTTTTT. The chain couples TRBV19 to TRBJ2-2, with TRBD1 as a possible D gene (6 bases). The CDR3 spans 14 residues. Trimming removed 3 bases from V and 6 bases from J, with 11 bases in between. Germline V gene data show CDR1 as LNHDA and CDR2 as SQIVND (reference sequence).